These 16 T cell receptor delta chains were all obtained from the same sample, sequenced in a study of gamma-delta T cells after stem cell transplantation. TCRdb reanalyzed the RT-PCR reads using CATT. The top ten clones hold just over 14% of a sample with 2,500 to 3,500 delta-chain clones, over 3.5% of them seen once. The sequencing input was gamma-delta T cells. The receptors come from a human donor. It is not recorded whose cells these are; they may come from a transplant donor.

As for this clone: A much larger clone lies one base from this, so it may be a read error. This chain links TRDV2 with TRDJ1; D gene unclear. Trimming removed 3 bases at V and 0 bases at J, with 13 bases between. The CDR3 totals 15 residues. The germline gives CDR1 GEAIGNYY, CDR2 EKD. CDR3: CACDRLETYTDKLIF. DNA of the CDR3: TGTGCCTGTGACCGATTGGAGACTTACACCGATAAACTCATCTTT.

This clone was picked up a small number of times. The V and J genes are TRDV2 and TRDJ1, with 10 bases lining up with TRDD3. The junction had 3 bases not matched to a gene; V was cut back by 4 bases and J by 2 bases. The CDR3 sequence is 14 residues long. From germline, CDR1 is GEAIGNYY and CDR2 EKD. CDR3 sequence (DNA): TGTGCCTGTGATAAACTGGGGGATACCGATAAACTCATCTTT. Translated, it gives CACDKLGDTDKLIF.

This clone was detected only a few times. TCRdb has a much larger clone's protein, which differs at residue 15 from the translation of this DNA, likely because of a read error; what is shown is the protein translated from the DNA. V gene TRDV2 combines with J gene TRDJ1; 12 bases line up with TRDD3. This CDR3 is 18 amino acids long. CDR1 and CDR2 from the germline V gene are GEAIGNYY and EKD. Here the CDR3 reads CACDTLLLGDTYTDRLIF. In DNA, the CDR3 is TGTGCCTGTGACACCCTCCTACTGGGGGATACCTACACCGATAGACTCATCTTT.

In the case of this clone: This sequence may be a read error, since a much larger clone differs from it by one base. The J gene is TRDJ1, the V gene TRDV2; 8 nucleotides agree with TRDD3. This CDR3 region has 20 residues. CDR1 and CDR2 (germline): GEAIGNYY, EKD. J was trimmed by 9 bases and V by 3 bases; bases with no gene match: 29. In DNA, the CDR3 is TGTGCCTGTGACCGGATTCGTATACTGGGGGGTACTGGGGGCCATCACGAACTCATCTTT. It is translated as CACDRIRILGGTGGHHELIF.

On this clone itself: A much bigger clone sits one base away, suggesting this may be a read error. This sequence joins TRDV2 and TRDJ1; D is ambiguous. Deletions cut 3 bases from V and 4 bases from J, with 23 bases between. CDR1 GEAIGNYY and CDR2 EKD come from the germline V gene. This CDR3 spans 17 amino acids. The CDR3 DNA sequence: TGTGCCTGTGACGCGCTAGGACGTAGGCGGCAACACGATAAACTCATCTTT. It specifies CACDALGRRRQHDKLIF.

The V gene is TRDV2, the J gene TRDJ1, with 9 bases that match TRDD3. Germline loops: CDR1 GEAIGNYY, CDR2 EKD. The CDR3 has 17 amino acids. With V trimmed by 3 bases and J by 5 bases, 15 bases remained unmatched. Here the CDR3 reads CACDFLLGDTYPDKLIF. The CDR3 DNA sequence: TGTGCCTGTGACTTCTTACTGGGGGACACGTACCCAGATAAACTCATCTTT.

In this sample, this clone turned up a few times. An end of the junction does not agree with germline; a read error may underlie this. Additional DNA sequences in this sample encode the identical CDR3. V is TRDV2 and J is TRDJ1; D could derive from TRDD2 or TRDD3 (8 bases each). The CDR3 contains 24 residues. Germline V gene sequence: CDR1 GEAIGNYY, CDR2 EKD. CDR3 DNA sequence: TGTGCCTGTGACCCCATCCCCCCCGTTCTTCCTACGGATGGGGGATTGGCGAAGGGCGATAAGCTCATCTTT. This gives the protein CACDPIPPVLPTDGGLAKGDKLIF.

This clone is categorized as medium-sized (0.01 to 0.1%). V gene TRDV2 combines with J gene TRDJ3, with D possibly matching TRDD3 (6 bases). The CDR3 spans 19 residues. Trimming shortened V by 3 bases and J by 0 bases, and 17 bases separated the two germline ends. Per germline, CDR1 GEAIGNYY and CDR2 EKD. CDR3 in DNA: TGTGCCTGTGACCCCGTGGGGGGGTTAAGCTCCTGGGACACCCGACAGATGTTTTTC. Its protein product is CACDPVGGLSSWDTRQMFF.

In regard to this clone: This is likely an artifact of a read error, given a far larger clone one base away. The CDR3 loop reads CACDTITVPTDKRIF. CDR3 nucleotides: TGTGCCTGTGACACTATAACTGTACCAACCGATAAACGCATCTTT. The rearrangement joins TRDV2 to TRDJ1; D gene unclear. The length of the CDR3 is 15 residues. CDR1 is GEAIGNYY, CDR2 EKD, per germline.

Comments on this clone: The mismatch at residue 4 between this DNA's translation and the TCRdb protein of a much larger clone likely reflects a read error; the protein shown is translated from the DNA. V usage is TRDV2 and J usage is TRDJ1, with 12 bases matching TRDD3. The CDR3 is made up of 18 amino acids. V trimming: 6 bases; J trimming: 0 bases; junction bases outside the gene matches: 13. The germline V gene encodes CDR1 GEAIGNYY and CDR2 EKD. The CDR3 nucleotides are TGTGCCTGTCACCCACTGGGGGATACCCTCCCACACACCGATAAACTCATCTTT. The encoded protein is CACHPLGDTLPHTDKLIF.

About this clone itself: A read error may explain this, as a much larger clone is one base away. The V call is TRDV2, the J call TRDJ1, with 13 bases matching TRDD3. The CDR3 extends over 19 amino acids. Germline loops: CDR1 GEAIGNYY, CDR2 EKD. CDR3 protein: CACDSLLGDTRALTGKLIF. The DNA for the CDR3 is TGTGCCTGTGACTCCTTACTGGGGGATACGCGGGCCCTCACCGGTAAACTCATCTTT.

This clone was counted only a few times. The likely explanation is a read error, given a far larger clone one base away. The genes are TRDV2 and TRDJ1; D is unresolved. Germline CDR1 is GEAIGNYY and CDR2 is EKD. V lost 0 bases, J lost 6 bases, and 19 bases lay in between. The CDR3 is made up of 16 amino acids. The CDR3 DNA is TGTGCCTGTGACACCATAATGAGGAGAGGAACCAATAAACTCATCTTT. Its translation is CACDTIMRRGTNKLIF.

This clone is classed as medium-sized (0.01 to 0.1%). The sample holds other DNA sequences that translate to the same CDR3. This chain joins TRDV2 and TRDJ1; 11 bases fit TRDD3. J was trimmed by 2 bases and V by 3 bases; bases with no gene match: 7. The germline V gene has CDR1 GEAIGNYY and CDR2 EKD. The CDR3 runs to 16 residues. The CDR3 DNA is TGTGCCTGTGACTTCATACTGGGGGATAAAACCGATAAACTCATCTTT. Amino acids: CACDFILGDKTDKLIF.

This clone is labeled large. This sequence joins TRDV2 and TRDJ1; 10 positions agree with TRDD3. Germline assignment: CDR1 GEAIGNYY and CDR2 EKD. V was pared by 3 bases and J by 0 bases, with 6 bases of the junction left unmatched. The CDR3 loop spans 16 amino acids. CDR3 in amino acids: CACDALTGGYTDKLIF. In nucleotides, the CDR3 is TGTGCCTGTGACGCACTTACTGGGGGATACACCGATAAACTCATCTTT.

This clone turned up a few times. This may stem from a read error, because a much larger clone lies one nucleotide away. This sample includes further DNA sequences coding for the same CDR3. The chain links TRDV2 to TRDJ1; 13 nucleotides match TRDD3. The CDR3 runs to 19 residues. The J segment lost 5 bases and the V segment lost 0 bases, leaving 14 bases of the junction unmatched. Germline CDR1 GEAIGNYY, CDR2 EKD. In DNA, the CDR3 is TGTGCCTGTGACACCCTTACTGGGGGATACGCTCGCCCTGTTGATAAACTCATCTTT. Residues: CACDTLTGGYARPVDKLIF.

Points on this clone: Since a far larger clone is one base different, this is likely a read error. Other DNA sequences of this sample code for an identical CDR3. V and J are TRDV2 and TRDJ1, with 8 bases fitting TRDD3. The CDR3 runs 19 residues. J was trimmed by 0 bases and V by 1 base; bases with no gene match: 15. Germline CDR1 GEAIGNYY, CDR2 EKD. The CDR3 loop is CACDTVLGDTKGHTDKLIF. CDR3 in DNA: TGTGCCTGTGACACTGTTCTGGGGGACACGAAGGGCCACACCGATAAACTCATCTTT.